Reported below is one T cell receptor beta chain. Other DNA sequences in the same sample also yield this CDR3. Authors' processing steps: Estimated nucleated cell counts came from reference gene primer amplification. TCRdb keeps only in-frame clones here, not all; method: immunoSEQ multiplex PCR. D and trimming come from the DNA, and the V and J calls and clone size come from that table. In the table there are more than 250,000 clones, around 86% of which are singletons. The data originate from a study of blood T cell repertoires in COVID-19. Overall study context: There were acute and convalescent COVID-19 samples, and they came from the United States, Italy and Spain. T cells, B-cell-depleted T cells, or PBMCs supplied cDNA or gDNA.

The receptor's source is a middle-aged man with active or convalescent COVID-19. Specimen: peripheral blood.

DNA of the CDR3: TGTGCCAGCAGCTTAGGAGGCAGGGCTGGCAATCAGCCCCAGCATTTT. It specifies CASSLGGRAGNQPQHF. The chain couples TRBV7-2 to TRBJ1-5; TRBD1 might be the D (5 bases). V was pared by 1 base and J by 2 bases, with 12 bases between. Germline-derived CDR1 and CDR2 are SGHTA and FQGNSA. The CDR3 spans 16 residues.